Below, 23 T cell receptor beta chains from the same sample are listed, as sequenced in a study of CD8 T cells in ankylosing spondylitis. TCRdb fed the 5' RACE reads into MiXCR, producing one record per CDR3 protein. Here the sample spans roughly 97,000 distinct CDR3 sequences, about 8.3% being singletons. Specimen: blood, either unsorted or a sorted T cell fraction (not recorded which). The receptor set was obtained from a male donor with ankylosing spondylitis or in good health (not recorded which).

This clonotype was picked up many times. The genes are TRBV5-1 and TRBJ2-7; D perhaps matches TRBD1 (6 bases). The CDR3 has 14 residues. V lost 3 bases, J lost 6 bases, and 16 bases lay in between. Germline assignment: CDR1 SGHRS and CDR2 YFSETQ. The CDR3 DNA is TGCGCCAGCAGCTCAGGGGTAACTTTAGCCGAGCAGTACTTC. Its translation is CASSSGVTLAEQYF.

This clonotype was observed at least ten times. The rearrangement joins TRBV29-1 to TRBJ2-1, with 13 bases that match TRBD2. Germline V gene sequence: CDR1 SQVTM, CDR2 ANQGSEA. J lost 15 bases, V lost 2 bases, and 10 bases had no gene match. This CDR3 has 14 residues. Written as DNA, the CDR3 is TGCAGCGTTGAAAAGGGGACTAGCGGGGTATTACGGTTCTTC. Translating gives CSVEKGTSGVLRFF.

This clonotype has at least ten counts. The J gene is TRBJ2-1, the V gene TRBV10-1; 8 nucleotides line up with TRBD1. The CDR3 sequence is 15 residues long. Germline V gene sequence: CDR1 WNHNN, CDR2 SYGVQD (reference sequence). V gave up 1 base and J gave up 9 bases; unmatched junction bases: 8. DNA for the CDR3: TGCGCCAGCAGTGAGTGGCAGGGGGCCGGAGGTGAGCAGTTCTTC. It specifies CASSEWQGAGGEQFF.

This clonotype has at least ten counts. V usage is TRBV6-2 or TRBV6-3 and J usage is TRBJ2-1; 13 positions agree with TRBD2. The V gene end was trimmed by 0 bases and the J gene end by 5 bases; junction bases not matched to a gene: 16. The germline gives CDR1 MNHEY, CDR2 SVGEGT. CDR3 length equals 21 residues. CDR3 sequence reads: CASSYSTAGPGLAGLDNEQFF. The CDR3 DNA follows: TGTGCCAGCAGTTACTCGACCGCGGGGCCGGGACTAGCGGGGTTAGACAATGAGCAGTTCTTC.

This clonotype was counted many times. The V and J genes are TRBV27 and TRBJ2-3; D is undetermined. CDR3 length: 13 amino acids. Deletions cut 6 bases from V and 2 bases from J, with 9 bases between. From germline, CDR1 is MNHEY and CDR2 SMNVEV (reference sequence). CDR3 sequence reads: CASSLHNTDTQYF. The CDR3 DNA reads TGTGCCAGCAGCCTTCATAACACAGATACGCAGTATTTT.

This clonotype appeared many times. The J gene is TRBJ2-1, the V gene TRBV7-8; 11 nucleotides line up with TRBD1. The V and J ends lost 1 base and 6 bases, in that order; junction bases with no gene match: 5. The CDR3 extends over 16 amino acids. Germline V lookup: CDR1 SGHVS, CDR2 FQNEAQ. CDR3 sequence reads: CASSLVGTGGFNEQFF. The CDR3 nucleotides read TGTGCCAGCAGCTTAGTAGGGACAGGGGGTTTCAATGAGCAGTTCTTC.

The sample holds many counts of this clonotype. This sequence joins TRBV6-2 or TRBV6-3 and TRBJ2-7; D might be TRBD1 (6 bases). The V gene lost 5 bases and the J gene lost 3 bases, with 14 bases spanning the gap. In germline, CDR1 is MNHEY, CDR2 SVGEGT. The length of the CDR3 is 14 residues. The CDR3 here is CASSEGVAVYEQYF. CDR3 bases: TGTGCCAGCAGTGAGGGGGTCGCCGTCTACGAGCAGTACTTC.

Ten or more counts support this clonotype. The chain joins TRBV20-1 to TRBJ2-1; 12 nucleotides line up with TRBD2. This CDR3 has 17 amino acids. The trim removed 0 bases at V and 7 bases at J, leaving 10 bases unmatched. Germline V CDR1 and CDR2: DFQATT, SNEGSKA (reference sequence). The CDR3 protein is CSARDRLAGGVRNEQFF. In nucleotides, the CDR3 is TGCAGTGCTAGAGATCGGCTAGCGGGGGGGGTGCGTAATGAGCAGTTCTTC.

This clonotype has at least ten counts. V and J are TRBV7-9 and TRBJ1-5, with unresolved D. With 5 bases removed from V and 6 bases from J, the gap between germline ends came to 8 bases. The CDR3 has 12 amino acids. Germline-derived CDR1 and CDR2 are SEHNR and FQNEAQ (reference sequence). This CDR3 is CASSVESQPQHF. CDR3 coding DNA: TGTGCCAGCAGCGTCGAGAGTCAGCCCCAGCATTTT.

This clonotype was recorded many times. The rearrangement uses TRBV27 and TRBJ2-7; D possibly corresponds to TRBD2 (7 bases). Germline values: CDR1 MNHEY, CDR2 SMNVEV (reference sequence). The CDR3 is 13 residues long. Trimming took 2 bases from V and 7 from J, leaving 12 bases between them. CDR3 sequence (DNA): TGTGCCAGCAGTTTAGGGGGGGCTCGAGAGCAGTACTTC. Encoded protein: CASSLGGAREQYF.

This clonotype appeared many times. This chain connects TRBV2 to TRBJ2-7, with 10 bases that match TRBD1. Trimming removed 8 bases from V and 3 bases from J; junction bases left unmatched: 7. Per the germline V gene, CDR1 is SNHLY and CDR2 is FYNNEI. This CDR3 spans 14 amino acids. The CDR3 DNA reads as TGTGCCAGCTCGAGACAGGGGGCATTCTACGAGCAGTACTTC. It is translated as CASSRQGAFYEQYF.

This clonotype was seen many times. V usage is TRBV12-3 or TRBV12-4 and J usage is TRBJ1-1; D uncertain. Between the trimmed V and J ends, which lost 6 bases and 3 bases, there was a span of 14 bases. CDR3 length: 14 amino acids. DNA for the CDR3: TGTGCCAGCAGCCTCACCCCTCCGTACACTGAAGCTTTCTTT. Its translation is CASSLTPPYTEAFF.

This clonotype was observed a few times. The rearrangement joins TRBV27 to TRBJ2-7; the match to TRBD1 covers 8 bases. CDR3 length equals 13 residues. V shed 5 bases and J 7 bases; nucleotides not matched to a gene: 7. CDR1 MNHEY and CDR2 SMNVEV come from the germline V gene (reference sequence). Here the CDR3 reads CASSPRTGFEQYF. For the CDR3, the DNA is TGTGCCAGCAGTCCCCGGACAGGGTTTGAGCAGTACTTC.

This clonotype was counted many times. The rearrangement links TRBV5-4 to TRBJ2-7, with a weak D call TRBD1 (6 bases). Germline values: CDR1 SGHNT, CDR2 YYREEE (reference sequence). V lost 6 bases and J lost 0, with 13 bases in between. The CDR3 sequence is 14 residues long. The DNA of the CDR3 is TGTGCCAGCACCGTACAGGGTAGCTCCTACGAGCAGTACTTC. Encoded protein: CASTVQGSSYEQYF.

This clonotype was seen many times. The rearrangement uses TRBV12-3 or TRBV12-4 and TRBJ1-1, with 10 positions matching TRBD1. With V trimmed by 6 bases and J by 7 bases, 5 bases remained unmatched. This CDR3 has 13 residues. In nucleotides, the CDR3 is TGTGCCAGCAGCGGGGACAGGGGTGATGAAGCTTTCTTT. Translated, it gives CASSGDRGDEAFF.

This clonotype was detected many times. The chain employs TRBV12-3 or TRBV12-4 and TRBJ2-5; the D is unclear. This CDR3 region has 12 residues. V was pared by 4 bases and J by 5 bases, with 8 bases between. CDR3 loop: CASSSDGETQYF. CDR3 in DNA: TGTGCCAGCAGTTCGGACGGGGAGACCCAGTACTTC.

The chain couples TRBV20-1 to TRBJ2-6; D not certain. The germline gives CDR1 DFQATT, CDR2 SNEGSKA (reference sequence). Trimming removed 1 base at V and 1 base at J, with 11 bases between. CDR3 length equals 16 residues. The CDR3, as DNA: TGCAGTGCTAGAGGGGGTGGCAGATCTGGGGCCAACGTCCTGACTTTC. Residues: CSARGGGRSGANVLTF.

This clonotype was detected many times. The chain carries TRBV20-1 and TRBJ1-5, with 11 bases identical to TRBD1. This CDR3 comprises 13 residues. Germline CDR1 DFQATT, CDR2 SNEGSKA (reference sequence). Unmatched junction bases numbered 3, after V lost 6 bases and J lost 5 bases. CDR3 amino acids: CSAPGQGDQPQHF. CDR3 in DNA: TGCAGTGCCCCGGGACAGGGGGATCAGCCCCAGCATTTT.

This clonotype was counted at least ten times. The V gene is TRBV12-3 or TRBV12-4, the J gene TRBJ1-2; D remains unclear. The CDR3 is 13 amino acids. Trimming took 5 bases from V and 8 from J, leaving 15 bases between them. The CDR3 sequence: CASSAHWTEGYTF. The CDR3 region has the DNA TGTGCCAGCAGTGCCCACTGGACGGAGGGCTACACCTTC.

This clonotype was picked up many times. The chain recombines TRBV7-9 with TRBJ2-3, with D possibly matching TRBD2 (5 bases). CDR3 size: 15 residues. V lost 3 bases to trimming and J lost 4 bases, with 14 bases between them. From germline, CDR1 is SEHNR and CDR2 FQNEAQ (reference sequence). The DNA for the CDR3 is TGTGCCAGCAGCTTGAGGGCTCCTCGGGCAGATACGCAGTATTTT. Translation: CASSLRAPRADTQYF.

This clonotype was observed many times. The chain has TRBV4-2 and TRBJ2-7, with TRBD1 identical over 8 bases. V gave up 4 bases and J gave up 1 base; unmatched junction bases: 6. Germline CDR1 LGHNA, CDR2 YNFKEQ. This CDR3 spans 15 amino acids. CDR3 DNA: TGTGCCAGCAGCCTAGGGACAGGCTTGTCCTACGAGCAGTACTTC. It is translated as CASSLGTGLSYEQYF.

This clonotype was found many times. The chain carries TRBV7-3 and TRBJ2-1, with D possibly TRBD1 on 6 matching bases. Trimming stripped 5 bases from V and 4 bases from J, with 9 bases between. Germline assignment: CDR1 SGHTA and CDR2 FQGTGA. The CDR3 has 13 residues. CDR3 region: CASSPRGYNEQFF. The CDR3 DNA sequence: TGTGCCAGCAGCCCCAGGGGATACAATGAGCAGTTCTTC.

This clonotype was seen at least ten times. The V and J genes are TRBV5-1 and TRBJ1-1, with TRBD1 matching 7 bases. Per the germline V gene, CDR1 is SGHRS and CDR2 is YFSETQ. The CDR3 is 15 residues long. With V trimmed by 4 bases and J by 4 bases, 10 bases remained unmatched. CDR3 sequence: CASSLDPQGGTEAFF. The DNA for the CDR3 is TGCGCCAGCAGCCTGGACCCTCAGGGGGGCACTGAAGCTTTCTTT.